One TCR beta chain is described in this entry. TCRdb keeps only in-frame clones here, not all; method: immunoSEQ multiplex PCR. The table lists roughly 200,000 clones, roughly 89% of them singletons, with around 7% in the top ten. Germline V gene lookup returns CDR1 SGHRS and CDR2 YFSETQ. Trimming took off 0 bases at V and 4 bases at J, with 10 bases between the two ends. There are 14 residues in the CDR3. The data belong to a study of blood T cell repertoires in COVID-19. Study summary: Sites across the United States, Italy and Spain contributed samples from acute and convalescent COVID-19. The cDNA or gDNA used as material had been derived from T cells, B-cell-depleted T cells, or PBMCs.

The sequence was collected from a man between 35 and 55 years old with acute or convalescent COVID-19. The chain links TRBV5-1 to TRBJ1-2, with a weak D call TRBD1 (5 bases). The specimen sequenced was peripheral blood. In DNA, the CDR3 is TGCGCCAGCAGCTTGGACGGGGGGACCTATGGCTACACCTTC. Amino acids: CASSLDGGTYGYTF.